These 20 T cell receptor beta chains share one sample of origin, sequenced in a study of blood T cell repertoires in COVID-19. Sequenced by immunoSEQ multiplex PCR; TCRdb stores in-frame clones only, minus some. The table lists roughly 200,000 clones, around 83% of them singletons. The sequencing input was peripheral blood. The receptors here all came from a human donor in a cohort sampled during active COVID-19.

This clone was observed a single time. The chain has TRBV4-1 and TRBJ1-2; perhaps TRBD1 as D (5 bases). The CDR3 is made up of 15 amino acids. Germline V gene lookup returns CDR1 MGHRA and CDR2 YSYEKL. Trimming took off 0 bases at V and 2 bases at J, with 10 bases between the two ends. The CDR3 DNA reads TGCGCCAGCAGCCAAGATCGCAGGGAAAACTATGGCTACACCTTC. Translation: CASSQDRRENYGYTF.

The CDR3 here is CASSYSPGVGSYEQYF. In DNA, the CDR3 is TGTGCCAGCAGTTACTCCCCGGGGGTAGGCTCCTACGAGCAGTACTTC. The chain uses TRBV6-5 and TRBJ2-7, with a weak D call TRBD2 (6 bases). The CDR3 loop spans 16 amino acids. Germline assignment: CDR1 MNHEY and CDR2 SVGAGI. V lost 0 bases and J 0 bases, leaving 12 bases between the germline ends.

The chain links TRBV5-1 to TRBJ2-5, with TRBD1 identical over 12 bases. Trimming cost V 4 bases and J 4 bases; bases outside gene matches: 5. From germline, CDR1 is SGHRS and CDR2 YFSETQ. This CDR3 contains 15 residues. The CDR3 nucleotides read TGCGCCAGCAGCCCAGGGACAGGGGGCCGAGAGACCCAGTACTTC. Amino acids: CASSPGTGGRETQYF.

This clone was counted between two and nine times. The genes are TRBV2 and TRBJ2-2; no definite D call. Germline V lookup: CDR1 SNHLY, CDR2 FYNNEI. V was pared by 2 bases and J by 7 bases, with 8 bases between. The CDR3 covers 13 residues. The CDR3 here is CASSETENGELFF. The CDR3 bases are TGTGCCAGCAGTGAAACTGAGAACGGGGAGCTGTTTTTT.

The chain is built from TRBV19 and TRBJ2-6; weak D call: TRBD1 (6 bases). Per the germline V gene, CDR1 is LNHDA and CDR2 is SQIVND (reference sequence). V was pared by 3 bases and J by 2 bases, with 14 bases between. CDR3 length: 17 residues. As DNA, the CDR3 is TGTGCCAGTAGTATCCTACAGGGAAACGCTGGGGCCAACGTCCTGACTTTC. Residues: CASSILQGNAGANVLTF.

This clone was seen a handful of times. The chain uses TRBV6-2 or TRBV6-3 and TRBJ1-3; D is perhaps TRBD1 (6 bases). Germline V gene data show CDR1 as MNHEY and CDR2 as SVGEGT. The CDR3 is 16 residues long. Trimming shortened V by 5 bases and J by 2 bases, and 16 bases separated the two germline ends. The CDR3 spells CASSRRQALTGNTIYF. CDR3 DNA: TGTGCCAGCAGTCGAAGACAGGCGCTAACTGGAAACACCATATATTTT.

The chain recombines TRBV28 with TRBJ2-1, with TRBD2 matching 13 bases. J gave up 8 bases and V 4 bases, and 8 bases lay outside the gene matches. The germline V gene has CDR1 MDHEN and CDR2 SYDVKM. This CDR3 contains 16 residues. CDR3 coding DNA: TGTGCCAGCAGTTCCTCCGGGACTAGCGGGACGTATGAGCAGTTCTTC. Its translation: CASSSSGTSGTYEQFF. Combining the CDR3 with reference TRBV28 and TRBJ2-1 gives the whole variable domain DVKVTQSSRYLVKRTGEKVFLECVQDMDHENMFWYRQDPGLGLRLIYFSYDVKMKEKGDIPEGYSVSREKKERFSLILESASTNQTSMYLCASSSSGTSGTYEQFFGPGTRLTVL.

CDR3 in amino acids: CSVNWGVNQPQHF. CDR3 nucleotide sequence: TGCAGCGTTAACTGGGGCGTTAATCAGCCCCAGCATTTT. The chain employs TRBV29-1 and TRBJ1-5, with D possibly matching TRBD1 (5 bases). V lost 5 bases, J lost 4 bases, and 12 bases lay in between. This CDR3 is 13 amino acids long. Per germline, CDR1 SQVTM and CDR2 ANQGSEA. The full variable domain, completed using reference TRBV29-1 and TRBJ1-5, is SAVISQKPSRDICQRGTSLTIQCQVDSQVTMMFWYRQQPGQSLTLIATANQGSEATYESGFVIDKFPISRPNLTFSTLTVSNMSPEDSSIYLCSVNWGVNQPQHFGDGTRLSIL.

The V gene is TRBV6-2 or TRBV6-3, the J gene TRBJ2-7; 14 positions agree with TRBD2. After removal of 6 bases from V and 1 base from J, the junction contained 17 bases not matched to a gene. Germline values: CDR1 MNHEY, CDR2 SVGEGT. This CDR3 spans 20 amino acids. The CDR3 coding sequence is TGTGCCAGCAGCGAACTCCGGGGTGCTGGACTAGCGGGAGGATCCTACGAGCAGTACTTC. Protein: CASSELRGAGLAGGSYEQYF.

V and J are TRBV4-3 and TRBJ2-1; 13 nucleotides align to TRBD2. CDR1 is LGHNA and CDR2 is YSLEER in the germline V gene. This CDR3 spans 18 amino acids. The ends lost 1 base at V and 5 bases at J; junction bases unmatched: 8. The CDR3 loop is CASSQGPGLAGENNEQFF. CDR3 in DNA: TGCGCCAGCAGCCAAGGGCCCGGACTAGCGGGAGAAAACAATGAGCAGTTCTTC.

The rearrangement joins TRBV2 to TRBJ1-5, with 9 bases that match TRBD1. Germline loops: CDR1 SNHLY, CDR2 FYNNEI. V lost 7 bases to trimming and J lost 2 bases; unmatched junction nucleotides: 6. The CDR3 consists of 15 residues. The CDR3 sequence: CASTRDRVGNQPQHF. For the CDR3, the DNA is TGTGCCAGCACCCGGGACAGGGTTGGCAATCAGCCCCAGCATTTT.

The CDR3 sequence is CASSSDRVNQPQHF. The CDR3 DNA reads as TGTGCCAGCAGTTCAGACAGGGTGAATCAGCCCCAGCATTTT. The chain carries TRBV6-6 and TRBJ1-5, with TRBD1 matching 7 bases. V was clipped by 4 bases and J by 4 bases; unmatched bases: 4. The germline V gene has CDR1 MNHNY and CDR2 SVGAGI (reference sequence). This CDR3 has 14 residues.

CDR3 residues: CASSPGARGGETQYF. The CDR3, as DNA: TGTGCCAGCAGCCCGGGGGCAAGGGGAGGGGAGACCCAGTACTTC. The chain is built from TRBV5-4 and TRBJ2-5; tentative D call: TRBD2 (7 bases). Germline V gene data show CDR1 as SGHNT and CDR2 as YYREEE (reference sequence). The CDR3 has 15 amino acids. V lost 4 bases and J 5 bases, leaving 18 bases between the germline ends.

This chain uses TRBV5-4 with TRBJ1-6; D gene uncertain. With 4 bases removed from V and 7 bases from J, the gap between germline ends came to 12 bases. The CDR3 is 14 amino acids. Germline V CDR1 and CDR2: SGHNT, YYREEE (reference sequence). This chain's CDR3 is CASSTPRENSPLHF. The CDR3 DNA reads TGTGCCAGCAGCACCCCGCGGGAGAATTCACCCCTCCACTTT. The variable domain in full, completed from reference TRBV5-4 and TRBJ1-6, reads ETGVTQSPTHLIKTRGQQVTLRCSSQSGHNTVSWYQQALGQGPQFIFQYYREEENGRGNFPPRFSGLQFPNYSSELNVNALELDDSALYLCASSTPRENSPLHFGNGTRLTVT.

This clone was seen only a few times. The chain recombines TRBV7-2 with TRBJ2-7; 8 nucleotides line up with TRBD2. This CDR3 has 13 amino acids. Germline V gene lookup returns CDR1 SGHTA and CDR2 FQGNSA. Trimming took 5 bases from V and 7 from J; bases not matched to a gene: 7. CDR3: CASSSSREGEQYF. CDR3 nucleotides: TGTGCCAGCAGCAGCTCTCGGGAGGGGGAGCAGTACTTC.

The chain links TRBV7-9 to TRBJ2-7; tentatively, D is TRBD1 (6 bases). This CDR3 has 19 residues. Trimming removed 4 bases at V and 0 bases at J, with 25 bases between. Germline V gene lookup returns CDR1 SEHNR and CDR2 FQNEAQ (reference sequence). CDR3 loop: CASSSTQTTRTADSYEQYF. The CDR3 DNA sequence: TGTGCCAGCAGCTCAACGCAAACTACAAGGACAGCCGACTCCTACGAGCAGTACTTC.

This chain connects TRBV6-1 to TRBJ2-7, with TRBD1 identical over 9 bases. V gave up 1 base and J gave up 6 bases; unmatched junction bases: 7. The CDR3 is made up of 15 amino acids. Germline V lookup: CDR1 MNHNS, CDR2 SASEGT. CDR3 sequence: CASSEGDREWSEQYF. The CDR3 DNA follows: TGTGCCAGCAGTGAAGGGGACAGGGAATGGAGCGAGCAGTACTTC.

V gene TRBV6-5 combines with J gene TRBJ2-7; 14 positions match TRBD2. CDR3 size: 15 residues. The germline CDR1 and CDR2 sequences are MNHEY and SVGAGI. V dropped 6 bases and J dropped 7; count of bases not matched to a gene: 8. This CDR3 is CASSPTSGGEGEQYF. The CDR3 DNA follows: TGTGCCAGCAGCCCGACTAGCGGGGGGGAGGGGGAGCAGTACTTC.

The chain employs TRBV7-8 and TRBJ2-5; no definite D call. The CDR3 sequence is 14 residues long. The V end lost 1 base, the J end lost 5 bases, and 11 bases lay between the germline ends. Germline CDR1 and CDR2: SGHVS and FQNEAQ. The CDR3 sequence is CASSLGRSPETQYF. CDR3 coding DNA: TGTGCCAGCAGCTTAGGGCGGAGCCCGGAGACCCAGTACTTC.

This clone is a singleton in its sample. The genes are TRBV5-8 and TRBJ2-7, with a possible D match to TRBD1 (5 bases). Germline-derived CDR1 and CDR2 are SGHTS and YDEGEE. Trimming removed 1 base from V and 2 bases from J, with 13 bases in between. The CDR3 is made up of 15 amino acids. The CDR3: CASSLWSQGTYEQYF. CDR3 bases: TGTGCCAGCAGCTTGTGGTCCCAGGGAACCTACGAGCAGTACTTC. The full variable domain, rest sourced from reference TRBV5-8 and TRBJ2-7, is EAGVTQSPTHLIKTRGQQATLRCSPISGHTSVYWYQQALGLGLQFLLWYDEGEERNRGNFPPRFSGRQFPNYSSELNVNALELEDSALYLCASSLWSQGTYEQYFGPGTRLTVT.